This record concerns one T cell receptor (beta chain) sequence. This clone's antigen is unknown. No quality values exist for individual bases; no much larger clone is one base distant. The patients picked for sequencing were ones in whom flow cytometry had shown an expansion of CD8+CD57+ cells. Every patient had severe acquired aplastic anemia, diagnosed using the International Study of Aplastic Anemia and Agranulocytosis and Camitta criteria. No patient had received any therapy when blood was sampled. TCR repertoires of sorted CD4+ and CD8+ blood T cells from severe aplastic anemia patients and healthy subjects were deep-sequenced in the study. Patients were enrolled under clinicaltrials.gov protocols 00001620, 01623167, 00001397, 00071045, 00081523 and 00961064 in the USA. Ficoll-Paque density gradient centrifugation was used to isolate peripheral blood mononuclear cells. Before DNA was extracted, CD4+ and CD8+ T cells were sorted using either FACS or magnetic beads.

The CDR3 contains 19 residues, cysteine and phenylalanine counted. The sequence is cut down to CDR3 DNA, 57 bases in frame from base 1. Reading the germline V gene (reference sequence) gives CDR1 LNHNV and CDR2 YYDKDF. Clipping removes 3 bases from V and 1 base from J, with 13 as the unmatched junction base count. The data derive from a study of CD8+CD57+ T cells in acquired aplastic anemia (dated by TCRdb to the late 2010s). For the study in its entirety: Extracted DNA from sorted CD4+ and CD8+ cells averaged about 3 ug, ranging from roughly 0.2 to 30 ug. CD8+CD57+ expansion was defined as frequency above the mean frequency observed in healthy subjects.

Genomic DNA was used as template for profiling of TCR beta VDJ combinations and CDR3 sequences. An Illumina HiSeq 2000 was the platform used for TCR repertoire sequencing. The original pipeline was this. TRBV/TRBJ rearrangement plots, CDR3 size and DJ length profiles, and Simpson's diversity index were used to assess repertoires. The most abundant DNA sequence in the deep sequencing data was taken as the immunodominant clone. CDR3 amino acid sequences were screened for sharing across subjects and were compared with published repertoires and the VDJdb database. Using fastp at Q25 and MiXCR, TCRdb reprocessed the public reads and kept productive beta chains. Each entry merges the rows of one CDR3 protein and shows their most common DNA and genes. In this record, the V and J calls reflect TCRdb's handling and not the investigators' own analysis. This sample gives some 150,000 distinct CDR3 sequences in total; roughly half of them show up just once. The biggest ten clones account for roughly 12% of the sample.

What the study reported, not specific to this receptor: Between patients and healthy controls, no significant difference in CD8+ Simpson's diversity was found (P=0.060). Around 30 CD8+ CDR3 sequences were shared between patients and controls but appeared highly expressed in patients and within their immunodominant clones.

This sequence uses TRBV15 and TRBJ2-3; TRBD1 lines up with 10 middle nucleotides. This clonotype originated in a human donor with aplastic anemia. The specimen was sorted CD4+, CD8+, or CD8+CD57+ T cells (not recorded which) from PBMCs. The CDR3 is CATSSLGGTGVFGTDTQYF. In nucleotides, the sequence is TGTGCCACCAGCAGCTTGGGGGGGACAGGGGTTTTTGGCACAGATACGCAGTATTTT.